One and the same sample provided the 24 T cell receptor beta chains below, sequenced in a study of blood T cell repertoires in COVID-19. TCRdb's copy holds only in-frame clones and misses some; the assay was immunoSEQ multiplex PCR. The repertoire holds 140,000 to 150,000 clones, over 75% seen once, with 10% to 15% in the top ten. Specimen: peripheral blood. Receptors originate from a man in his fifties or sixties with active or convalescent COVID-19.

CDR3 bases: TGTGCCAGCAACGCGCCGGGACAGGGGGCAACAGATACGCAGTATTTT. Its translation is CASNAPGQGATDTQYF. This chain links TRBV28 with TRBJ2-3; 12 bases line up with TRBD1. V gave up 7 bases and J gave up 3 bases; unmatched junction bases: 8. This CDR3 spans 16 amino acids. Germline V gene data show CDR1 as MDHEN and CDR2 as SYDVKM.

Only a few counts were recorded for this clone. The chain employs TRBV14 and TRBJ2-7; D not resolved. Trimming shortened V by 6 bases and J by 1 base, and 10 bases separated the two germline ends. Germline values: CDR1 SGHDN, CDR2 FVKESK. CDR3 length: 13 residues. CDR3 bases: TGTGCCAGCAGTTTACTTTCTTCCTACGAGCAGTACTTC. It codes for CASSLLSSYEQYF.

The chain employs TRBV5-1 and TRBJ2-1; 7 nucleotides line up with TRBD2. The junction had 14 bases not matched to a gene; V was cut back by 4 bases and J by 7 bases. This CDR3 comprises 16 residues. Germline CDR1 and CDR2: SGHRS and YFSETQ. The CDR3: CASSPRTSGPTNEQFF. In DNA, the CDR3 is TGCGCCAGCAGCCCCCGGACTAGTGGTCCCACGAATGAGCAGTTCTTC.

The rearrangement uses TRBV28 and TRBJ2-3; 8 positions match TRBD1. Germline CDR1 reads MDHEN; CDR2 reads SYDVKM. J lost 2 bases, V lost 8 bases, and 6 bases had no gene match. The CDR3 extends over 14 amino acids. Written as DNA, the CDR3 is TGTGCCAGCCGGGACAGGCCTTACACAGATACGCAGTATTTT. Protein product: CASRDRPYTDTQYF.

The rearrangement uses TRBV5-1 and TRBJ2-7, with D maybe TRBD2 (6 bases). Germline-derived CDR1 and CDR2 are SGHRS and YFSETQ. Trimming removed 5 bases at V and 5 bases at J, with 20 bases between. CDR3 size: 15 residues. CDR3 DNA sequence: TGCGCCAGCAGGCAGGGACTCCTTAGCGGAGACGAGCAGTACTTC. Encoded protein: CASRQGLLSGDEQYF. Based on the CDR3 plus reference TRBV5-1 and TRBJ2-7, the full variable domain is KAGVTQTPRYLIKTRGQQVTLSCSPISGHRSVSWYQQTPGQGLQFLFEYFSETQRNKGNFPGRFSGRQFSNSRSEMNVSTLELGDSALYLCASRQGLLSGDEQYFGPGTRLTVT.

The chain carries TRBV4-1 and TRBJ1-6; D is unclear. The CDR3 is 14 amino acids. The V gene's germline CDR1 is MGHRA and CDR2 YSYEKL. The V end was cut by 3 bases, the J end by 10 bases, with 13 bases between. In nucleotides, the CDR3 is TGCGCCAGCAGCCAGGGCGCCCGGGAATCACCCCTCCACTTT. The encoded protein is CASSQGARESPLHF.

This rearrangement joins TRBV30 to TRBJ2-7; possible D gene TRBD1, 5 bases. The CDR3 spans 13 residues. The V and J ends lost 3 bases and 3 bases respectively, with 12 bases between them. Germline assignment: CDR1 GTSNPN and CDR2 SVGIG (reference sequence). CDR3 in DNA: TGTGCCTGGAGGAGACAGTCGGGCTACGAGCAGTACTTC. Its translation: CAWRRQSGYEQYF.

The chain couples TRBV7-6 to TRBJ2-3; maybe TRBD2 (6 bases). The V and J ends lost 1 base and 3 bases respectively, with 8 bases between them. Germline-derived CDR1 and CDR2 are SGHVS and FNYEAQ. The CDR3 loop spans 14 amino acids. CDR3: CASSLVAGTDTQYF. In DNA, the CDR3 is TGTGCCAGCAGCTTAGTCGCGGGAACAGATACGCAGTATTTT.

V usage is TRBV18 and J usage is TRBJ1-5; TRBD1 matches at 9 bases. CDR1 is KGHSH, CDR2 LQKENI, per germline. Unmatched junction bases numbered 2, after V lost 4 bases and J lost 4 bases. The length of the CDR3 is 14 residues. The CDR3 region is CASSLDRGNQPQHF. CDR3 nucleotides: TGTGCCAGCTCACTAGACAGGGGGAATCAGCCCCAGCATTTT.

V usage is TRBV28 and J usage is TRBJ2-3, with 9 positions matching TRBD1. The length of the CDR3 is 14 residues. V lost 3 bases to trimming and J lost 7 bases; unmatched junction nucleotides: 5. Germline V CDR1 and CDR2: MDHEN, SYDVKM. The CDR3 loop is CASSLGQGANTQYF. The CDR3 coding sequence is TGTGCCAGCAGTTTGGGACAGGGAGCGAATACGCAGTATTTT.

The rearrangement joins TRBV24-1 to TRBJ2-2, with 8 bases identical to TRBD2. The CDR3 loop spans 15 amino acids. Trimming removed 9 bases from V and 5 bases from J; junction bases left unmatched: 10. CDR1 is KGHDR, CDR2 SFDVKD, per germline. This CDR3 is CATVASGSPTGELFF. CDR3 in DNA: TGTGCCACCGTGGCAAGCGGGAGCCCGACCGGGGAGCTGTTTTTT.

This chain links TRBV6-5 with TRBJ1-5, with D tentatively TRBD1 (5 bases). CDR1 MNHEY and CDR2 SVGAGI come from the germline V gene. This CDR3 region has 15 residues. The ends were cut back, 5 bases at V and 0 bases at J, with 11 bases in the middle. CDR3 in amino acids: CASSTTGGSNQPQHF. The CDR3 region has the DNA TGTGCCAGCAGTACCACGGGGGGTAGCAATCAGCCCCAGCATTTT.

The chain employs TRBV5-1 and TRBJ2-7; 8 bases align to TRBD2. The germline V gene has CDR1 SGHRS and CDR2 YFSETQ. The junction had 2 bases not matched to a gene; V was cut back by 6 bases and J by 3 bases. The CDR3 consists of 12 residues. The CDR3 sequence is CASTAGDYEQYF. The CDR3 nucleotides are TGCGCCAGCACAGCGGGAGACTACGAGCAGTACTTC.

The V gene is TRBV28, the J gene TRBJ1-4; TRBD1 agrees at 7 bases. Germline V gene sequence: CDR1 MDHEN, CDR2 SYDVKM. The CDR3 contains 16 residues. V lost 5 bases and J lost 0; bases outside the gene matches: 6. CDR3 sequence: CASSPRGSATNEKLFF. The DNA of the CDR3 is TGTGCCAGCAGTCCCAGGGGGAGTGCAACTAATGAAAAACTGTTTTTT.

The chain recombines TRBV28 with TRBJ1-5, with D hard to call. The CDR3 contains 13 residues. Germline V gives CDR1 MDHEN, CDR2 SYDVKM. Deletions cut 4 bases from V and 4 bases from J, with 8 bases between. The DNA of the CDR3 is TGTGCCAGCAGTTCCCTGACAAATCAGCCCCAGCATTTT. This translates into CASSSLTNQPQHF.

The gene calls are TRBV28 and TRBJ1-1; D remains unclear. The CDR3 runs 14 residues. Germline assignment: CDR1 MDHEN and CDR2 SYDVKM. Between the trimmed V and J ends, which lost 8 bases and 6 bases, there was a span of 19 bases. In nucleotides, the CDR3 is TGTGCCAGCTATGAGGGAGGCGGTTTCCCTGAAGCTTTCTTT. Its translation: CASYEGGGFPEAFF.

The chain recombines TRBV27 with TRBJ1-1; a possible D gene is TRBD1 (6 bases). CDR3 length equals 14 residues. Germline lookup yields CDR1 MNHEY and CDR2 SMNVEV (reference sequence). Trimming pared 7 bases from V and 7 bases from J, leaving 19 bases between. CDR3 sequence: CASTLTRGAGEAFF. CDR3 sequence (DNA): TGTGCCAGCACCCTAACTCGGGGGGCGGGTGAAGCTTTCTTT.

The chain joins TRBV6-2 or TRBV6-3 to TRBJ2-7; TRBD2 agrees at 7 bases. V was pared by 2 bases and J by 4 bases, with 17 bases of the junction left unmatched. Looked up from germline, CDR1 is MNHEY and CDR2 is SVGEGT. CDR3 length: 18 amino acids. This chain's CDR3 is CASSYPMTSGGRRYEQYF. CDR3 nucleotides: TGTGCCAGCAGTTACCCGATGACTTCTGGCGGGAGACGGTACGAGCAGTACTTC.

This clone was counted between two and nine times. The rearrangement uses TRBV19 and TRBJ2-7, with D unresolved. Per the germline V gene, CDR1 is LNHDA and CDR2 is SQIVND (reference sequence). Trimming removed 8 bases from V and 2 bases from J, with 10 bases in between. The CDR3 runs to 12 residues. The CDR3 protein is CASGRAPYEQYF. DNA for the CDR3: TGTGCCAGTGGGCGTGCACCCTACGAGCAGTACTTC.

The CDR3 region is CASSPPRTNYGYTF. CDR3 in DNA: TGTGCCAGCAGTCCCCCCAGGACTAACTATGGCTACACCTTC. The chain has TRBV28 and TRBJ1-2; D is uncertain. Trimming removed 5 bases at V and 0 bases at J, with 10 bases between. The germline gives CDR1 MDHEN, CDR2 SYDVKM. The CDR3 runs to 14 residues.

This rearrangement joins TRBV18 to TRBJ1-2; 7 bases are shared with TRBD1. Germline V gives CDR1 KGHSH, CDR2 LQKENI. The ends lost 3 bases at V and 2 bases at J; junction bases unmatched: 3. The CDR3 extends over 14 amino acids. As DNA, the CDR3 is TGTGCCAGCTCACCGGGACAGTGGAACTATGGCTACACCTTC. It codes for CASSPGQWNYGYTF.

Details on this clone: Germline and junction disagree at one end, which may indicate a read error. This sequence joins TRBV5-1 and TRBJ1-3; D uncertain. From germline, CDR1 is SGHRS and CDR2 YFSETQ. The CDR3 contains 12 residues. CDR3 protein: CASNSNPPPRGF. DNA for the CDR3: TGCGCCAGCAATTCAAATCCCCCCCCAAGAGGATTT.

The chain combines TRBV7-9 with TRBJ1-2, with unresolved D. Germline values: CDR1 SEHNR, CDR2 FQNEAQ (reference sequence). CDR3 length: 14 amino acids. V lost 5 bases and J 0 bases, leaving 10 bases between the germline ends. In DNA, the CDR3 is TGTGCCAGCAGCACGCAGGCCCCTAACTATGGCTACACCTTC. Protein: CASSTQAPNYGYTF.

The V gene is TRBV28, the J gene TRBJ1-6; TRBD1 might be the D (6 bases). The V gene lost 6 bases and the J gene lost 7 bases, with 13 bases spanning the gap. CDR3 length equals 14 residues. Germline-derived CDR1 and CDR2 are MDHEN and SYDVKM. CDR3: CASRGGRGNSPLHF. As DNA, the CDR3 is TGTGCCAGCAGAGGGGGGCGGGGGAATTCACCCCTCCACTTT.